The clone carrying this T cell receptor beta chain came up once. Its specificity is unknown. The data were taken from a study of T cell responses to AZD1222 COVID-19 vaccine. Findings and caveats of the study: Unmutated variant regions are reportedly targeted by nearly half of spike-specific TCRs. Spike-spanning, vaccine-associated CD4 TCRs were dominant at 160-218 and 743-854.

This CDR3 is built from 16 residues. Trimming removed 0 bases at V and 0 bases at J, with 11 bases between. Germline V gene sequence: CDR1 SGHRS, CDR2 YFSETQ. The assay was immunoSEQ multiplex PCR, and TCRdb's table has in-frame clones only and misses some. The data hold 50,000 to 65,000 clones, with around 81% observed a single time. Second doses that came at about 4 or about 12 weeks were put together. This chain uses TRBV5-1 with TRBJ2-3, with a weak D call TRBD2 (5 bases). The clonotype originates from an adult who received the AZD1222 COVID-19 vaccine. Sequences were derived from peripheral blood, sampled 28 days after the second AZD1222 dose. CDR3 in DNA: TGCGCCAGCAGCTTGGGGACTTCACCTAGCACAGATACGCAGTATTTT. Residues: CASSLGTSPSTDTQYF.